This paragraph covers one T cell receptor (beta chain) sequence. Adults between about 18 and 89 years of age took part from approximately 24 US areas. Trimming stripped 0 bases from V and 5 bases from J, with 6 bases between. CDR1 is MNHEY and CDR2 is SVGAGI in the germline V gene. The CDR3 spans 13 residues. Methods used by the authors: Using reference gene primer amplification, nucleated cell counts were estimated. Only in-frame clones appear in the TCRdb table, and some are missing; sequencing was by immunoSEQ multiplex PCR. That table gives V, J and clone size, and the DNA gave D and trimming. Among 150,000 or so clones listed, 75% to 90% were seen once. This sample stems from a study of blood T cell repertoires in COVID-19. Looking at the study overall: Acute-phase and convalescent COVID-19 samples originated in the United States, Italy and Spain. Nucleic acid was either cDNA or gDNA, and it came from T cells, B-cell-depleted T cells, or PBMCs.

The sequenced material came from PBMCs or T cells enriched from blood (not recorded which). The chain recombines TRBV6-5 with TRBJ2-3; D uncertain. The sequence derives from a woman between 45 and 60 years old who had recovered from COVID-19. This CDR3 is CASSYSTGDTQYF. The DNA of the CDR3 is TGTGCCAGCAGTTACTCGACTGGAGATACGCAGTATTTT.